The next 32 T cell receptor beta chains were all read from a single sample in a study of T cell clonality in common variable immunodeficiency. Repertoires were generated with immunoSEQ multiplex PCR, while TCRdb's copy carries only in-frame clones and drops some. Sampling found around 29,000 clones, none seen once. The sequenced sample was peripheral blood mononuclear cells. The source of these receptors is a person aged 18-70 years in good health.

This clone was counted ten times or more. The read terminates 3 residues ahead of where the CDR3 ends, so the germline J gene completes it. The V and J genes are TRBV6-1 and TRBJ1-1; D might be TRBD1 (6 bases). From germline, CDR1 is MNHNS and CDR2 SASEGT. This CDR3 has 14 residues. V lost 4 bases, J lost 1 base, and 10 bases lay in between. CDR3 amino acids: CASSGPTGNTEAFF. The CDR3 bases that were read are TGTGCCAGCAGTGGACCGACAGGGAACACTGAA.

This clone was counted only a few times. The read ends 3 residues early relative to the CDR3; the germline J gene fills the gap. V usage is TRBV19 and J usage is TRBJ1-2; tentatively, D is TRBD1 (5 bases). Between the trimmed V and J ends, which lost 5 bases and 7 bases, there was a span of 14 bases. This CDR3 contains 13 residues. The germline V gene encodes CDR1 LNHDA and CDR2 SQIVND (reference sequence). The CDR3 protein is CASSDSHFGGYTF. CDR3 DNA (partial): TGTGCCAGTAGTGACAGCCACTTTGGTGGC.

This clone was picked up many times. The CDR3 loop is CSARGVSGGNNEQFF. The sequenced CDR3 bases are TGCAGTGCTAGAGGCGTTAGCGGGGGCAACAATGAG. This chain joins TRBV20-1 and TRBJ2-1; 9 bases match TRBD2. The read is 3 residues too short to cover the CDR3 end, so that end is filled in from the germline J gene. The CDR3 runs 15 residues. With 1 base clipped from V and 5 bases from J, the junction kept 6 bases outside the gene matches. CDR1 is DFQATT, CDR2 SNEGSKA, per germline (reference sequence).

As for this clone: The read falls 3 residues short of the CDR3 end, and the missing part is taken from the germline J gene. The chain joins TRBV7-6 to TRBJ1-5; no firm D call. In germline, CDR1 is SGHVS, CDR2 FNYEAQ. The CDR3 extends over 13 amino acids. Trimming stripped 5 bases from V and 0 bases from J, with 5 bases between. The part of the CDR3 DNA that was read is TGTGCCAGCAGCCCGTTTAGCAATCAGCCC. It specifies CASSPFSNQP. From start to end, the CDR3 is CASSPFSNQPQHF.

This clone has a count of ten or more. The CDR3 region is CASRTSGAYEQYF. The covered CDR3 bases are TGTGCCAGCCGGACTAGCGGGGCCTACGAG. The rearrangement uses TRBV28 and TRBJ2-7; 12 nucleotides line up with TRBD2. The read gets to within 3 residues of the CDR3 end, and the germline J gene fills in the rest. CDR1 is MDHEN, CDR2 SYDVKM, per germline. This CDR3 is 13 amino acids long. V trimming: 8 bases; J trimming: 2 bases; junction bases outside the gene matches: 1.

This clone has more than one count but fewer than ten. The read ends 3 residues shy of where the CDR3 ends; the end is completed using the germline J gene. V is TRBV7-8 and J is TRBJ2-7; TRBD1 matches 8 bases. The junction had 11 bases not matched to a gene; V was cut back by 5 bases and J by 2 bases. Germline loops: CDR1 SGHVS, CDR2 FQNEAQ. This CDR3 spans 16 amino acids. CDR3 protein: CASSPEATGGPYEQYF. Incomplete CDR3 DNA: TGTGCCAGCAGCCCAGAGGCCACAGGGGGGCCCTACGAG. Full variable domain (outside the CDR3, taken from reference TRBV7-8 and TRBJ2-7): GAGVSQSPRYKVAKRGQDVALRCDPISGHVSLFWYQQALGQGPEFLTYFQNEAQLDKSGLPSDRFFAERPEGSVSTLKIQRTQQEDSAVYLCASSPEATGGPYEQYFGPGTRLTVT.

This clone has only a few counts. The read gets to within 3 residues of the CDR3 end, and the germline J gene fills in the rest. The chain combines TRBV7-6 with TRBJ1-1, with 9 bases identical to TRBD1. V lost 5 bases to trimming and J lost 0 bases; unmatched junction nucleotides: 10. The CDR3 sequence is 17 residues long. Germline CDR1 is SGHVS and CDR2 is FNYEAQ. CDR3 bases read: TGTGCCAGCAGCCTTAGTGGCGGGACAGGGTTGAACACTGAA. Its translation: CASSLSGGTGLNTE. The CDR3 reads in full as CASSLSGGTGLNTEAFF.

In this sample, this clone turned up a few times. The observed sequence ends 3 residues before the CDR3 terminus, with the missing tail filled in from the germline J gene. This chain links TRBV5-1 with TRBJ1-3; D might be TRBD1 (5 bases). CDR3 length: 16 residues. Trimming removed 0 bases at V and 4 bases at J, with 14 bases between. The germline V gene has CDR1 SGHRS and CDR2 YFSETQ. CDR3 in amino acids: CASSLVAGVAGNTIYF. The sequenced part of the CDR3 DNA is TGCGCCAGCAGCTTGGTGGCGGGGGTGGCCGGAAACACC.

This clone was detected ten times or more. The read falls 3 residues short of the CDR3 end, and the missing part is taken from the germline J gene. The V gene is TRBV19, the J gene TRBJ2-7; the match to TRBD1 covers 7 bases. The CDR3 contains 14 residues. Trimming took 6 bases from V and 3 from J; bases not matched to a gene: 8. Germline CDR1 and CDR2: LNHDA and SQIVND (reference sequence). CDR3 sequence reads: CASRSGTANYEQYF. The CDR3 bases that were read are TGTGCCAGTAGGTCCGGGACAGCGAACTACGAG.

Of note for this clone: A much larger clone is a single base away; this may be a read error. The read comes to an end 3 residues before the CDR3 does, leaving the germline J gene to fill in the end. The V and J genes are TRBV7-9 and TRBJ2-4, with 8 nucleotides matching TRBD1. Germline V gene sequence: CDR1 SEHNR, CDR2 FQNEAQ (reference sequence). The CDR3 has 13 amino acids. CDR3 DNA, as far as it was read: TGTTCCAGCAGCTTAGGGCCCGACAGGGGT. Translating gives CSSSLGPDRG. The complete CDR3 reads CSSSLGPDRGQYF. Filled out from reference TRBV7-9 and TRBJ2-4, the complete variable domain reads DTGVSQNPRHKITKRGQNVTFRCDPISEHNRLYWYRQTLGQGPEFLTYFQNEAQLEKSRLLSDRFSAERPKGSFSTLEIQRTEQGDSAMYLCSSSLGPDRGQYFGAGTRLSVL.

This clone was seen a handful of times. The observed sequence ends 3 residues before the CDR3 terminus, with the missing tail filled in from the germline J gene. The chain is built from TRBV5-1 and TRBJ2-5; 8 bases fit TRBD2. CDR3 length: 17 residues. The V segment lost 4 bases and the J segment 2 bases; nucleotides outside the gene matches: 13. Germline lookup yields CDR1 SGHRS and CDR2 YFSETQ. CDR3 DNA, as far as it was read: TGCGCCAGCAGCCAACCTGAGACTAGCGCGGGACAAGAGACC. This gives the protein CASSQPETSAGQET. The complete CDR3 sequence is CASSQPETSAGQETQYF.

As to this clone: The read halts 3 residues ahead of the CDR3 end, with the missing end drawn from the germline J gene. This chain links TRBV11-3 with TRBJ2-1, with 9 nucleotides matching TRBD1. The CDR3 runs 15 residues. Germline values: CDR1 SGHNT, CDR2 YENEEA. V gave up 4 bases and J gave up 2 bases; unmatched junction bases: 3. The CDR3 reads CASSSTGGPYNEQFF. The part of the CDR3 DNA that was read is TGTGCCAGCAGCTCGACAGGGGGTCCCTACAATGAG. The variable domain in full, completed from reference TRBV11-3 and TRBJ2-1, reads EAGVVQSPRYKIIEKKQPVAFWCNPISGHNTLYWYLQNLGQGPELLIRYENEEAVDDSQLPKDRFSAERLKGVDSTLKIQPAELGDSAVYLCASSSTGGPYNEQFFGPGTRLTVL.

The sample holds many counts of this clone. The sequenced CDR3 bases are TGTGCCAGCAGCTTGGCTGGTTCTGAGCGCTATGGC. This encodes CASSLAGSERYG. The complete CDR3 reads CASSLAGSERYGYTF. The chain couples TRBV5-5 to TRBJ1-2, with D unresolved. The sequence runs out 3 residues before the end of the CDR3; the remainder is reconstructed from the germline J gene. The CDR3 is made up of 15 amino acids. Germline values: CDR1 SGHKS, CDR2 YYEKEE (reference sequence). Trimming left V 0 bases short and J 4 bases short, with 13 bases between. Full variable domain (rest looked up from reference TRBV5-5 and TRBJ1-2): DAGVTQSPTHLIKTRGQQVTLRCSPISGHKSVSWYQQVLGQGPQFIFQYYEKEERGRGNFPDRFSARQFPNYSSELNVNALLLGDSALYLCASSLAGSERYGYTFGSGTRLTVV.

This clone was seen repeatedly, ten times or more. The sequenced fragment ends 3 residues before the CDR3 boundary, so the rest is inferred from the germline J gene. The V and J genes are TRBV20-1 and TRBJ2-7; D is perhaps TRBD1 (7 bases). The CDR3 contains 13 residues. CDR1 and CDR2 from the germline V gene are DFQATT and SNEGSKA (reference sequence). Trimming stripped 5 bases from V and 2 bases from J, with 13 bases between. The CDR3: CSAPGGPPYEQYF. The sequenced CDR3 bases are TGCAGTGCTCCAGGGGGGCCCCCCTACGAG.

The sample holds many counts of this clone. Sequencing ends 3 residues short of the CDR3 end; the germline J gene provides the rest. This rearrangement joins TRBV5-6 to TRBJ2-1; the D is unclear. CDR3 length: 13 residues. V was clipped by 1 base and J by 7 bases, with 9 bases between them. The germline V gene has CDR1 SGHDT and CDR2 YYEEEE. The part of the CDR3 DNA that was read is TGTGCCAGCAGCTTGCCGGGTTGGAATGAG. It translates to CASSLPGWNE. The whole CDR3 sequence reads CASSLPGWNEQFF.

By share of the sample, this clone is medium-sized. With the read ending 3 residues before the CDR3 end, the germline J gene is used to fill in that end. The rearrangement joins TRBV7-9 to TRBJ1-2, with D unresolved. Germline values: CDR1 SEHNR, CDR2 FQNEAQ (reference sequence). The CDR3 spans 13 residues. The CDR3 DNA, read in part, is TGTGCCAGCAGCCCGACATTCGGTAACGAC. It translates to CASSPTFGND. In full, the CDR3 is CASSPTFGNDYTF. Full variable domain (outside the CDR3, taken from reference TRBV7-9 and TRBJ1-2): DTGVSQNPRHKITKRGQNVTFRCDPISEHNRLYWYRQTLGQGPEFLTYFQNEAQLEKSRLLSDRFSAERPKGSFSTLEIQRTEQGDSAMYLCASSPTFGNDYTFGSGTRLTVV.

This clone was seen ten or more times. The read terminates 3 residues before the CDR3 end, so the remaining end is supplied by the germline J gene. V and J are TRBV19 and TRBJ2-1; TRBD1 agrees at 10 bases. The CDR3 contains 17 residues. V was pared by 7 bases and J by 5 bases, with 14 bases of the junction left unmatched. CDR1 LNHDA and CDR2 SQIVND come from the germline V gene (reference sequence). CDR3 sequence: CASTESHRDRGHNEQFF. CDR3 DNA, as far as it was read: TGTGCCAGTACCGAAAGCCACCGGGACAGGGGACACAATGAG.

This clone was recorded many times. The read comes to an end 3 residues before the CDR3 does, leaving the germline J gene to fill in the end. The rearrangement joins TRBV12-3 or TRBV12-4 to TRBJ1-1; 7 nucleotides line up with TRBD1. The CDR3 totals 13 residues. CDR3 sequence reads: CASTLVGGGEAFF. CDR3 DNA (partial): TGTGCCAGCACCTTGGTAGGGGGCGGGGAA.

This clone was counted ten times or more. The CDR3 extends 3 residues past the end of the read, so its final part is completed from the germline J gene. This chain links TRBV20-1 with TRBJ2-1; 8 bases line up with TRBD1. This CDR3 has 12 residues. CDR1 and CDR2 (germline): DFQATT, SNEGSKA (reference sequence). V lost 6 bases and J lost 8; bases outside the gene matches: 6. The CDR3: CSANGQGYEQFF. Incomplete CDR3 DNA: TGCAGTGCCAACGGACAGGGTTATGAG.

Many counts were recorded for this clone. The read finishes 3 residues shy of the CDR3 end, and the germline J gene is used to complete it. The rearrangement uses TRBV18 and TRBJ1-4; TRBD1 aligns across 7 bases. V was clipped by 2 bases and J by 6 bases; unmatched bases: 3. This CDR3 contains 14 residues. Germline CDR1 reads KGHSH; CDR2 reads LQKENI. Partial CDR3 DNA: TGTGCCAGCTCACCAATCCAGGGGGATGAAAAA. This sequence encodes CASSPIQGDEK. The whole CDR3 is CASSPIQGDEKLFF.

This clone was found many times. CDR3: CSARTSRGLNEQFF. CDR3 DNA, as far as it was read: TGCAGTGCTAGAACTAGTAGGGGGCTCAATGAG. The rearrangement joins TRBV20-1 to TRBJ2-1; 7 bases map to TRBD1. The CDR3 end falls 3 residues outside the read, so it is completed with the germline J gene. Germline CDR1 DFQATT, CDR2 SNEGSKA (reference sequence). Trimming cost V 2 bases and J 6 bases; bases outside gene matches: 7. The CDR3 totals 14 residues.

This clone came up many times. Read data end 3 residues before the CDR3 end; the end is taken from the germline J gene. The chain carries TRBV7-3 and TRBJ1-6; TRBD1 matches 9 bases. The CDR3 sequence is 14 residues long. V trimming: 6 bases; J trimming: 7 bases; junction bases outside the gene matches: 4. Germline CDR1 is SGHTA and CDR2 is FQGTGA. The DNA read from the CDR3 is TGTGCCAGCAGACAGACAGGGGGGAATTCACCC. This encodes CASRQTGGNSP. The whole CDR3 region reads CASRQTGGNSPLHF.

This clone was detected many times. Read sequence stops 3 residues before the CDR3 end, and the germline J gene provides the missing end. The chain is built from TRBV7-8 and TRBJ1-4; D not certain. The V end was cut by 2 bases, the J end by 6 bases, with 13 bases between. This CDR3 spans 15 amino acids. Germline loops: CDR1 SGHVS, CDR2 FQNEAQ. The covered CDR3 bases are TGTGCCAGCAGCTTAAGGTTGGCGGTGGATGAAAAA. Protein product: CASSLRLAVDEK. The CDR3 in its entirety is CASSLRLAVDEKLFF.

This clone was detected many times. From the germline J gene comes the end of the CDR3, since the read stops 3 residues before it. The gene calls are TRBV18 and TRBJ2-7; 8 positions match TRBD1. Germline-derived CDR1 and CDR2 are KGHSH and LQKENI. The length of the CDR3 is 14 residues. J lost 5 bases, V lost 3 bases, and 6 bases had no gene match. Incomplete CDR3 DNA: TGTGCCAGCTCACCGGGACAGGCCAAGAACGAG. Encoded protein: CASSPGQAKNE. The whole CDR3 sequence reads CASSPGQAKNEQYF.

The sample holds a few counts of this clone. The CDR3 end falls 3 residues outside the read, so it is completed with the germline J gene. The chain links TRBV30 to TRBJ1-4; 7 nucleotides line up with TRBD1. Germline CDR1 is GTSNPN and CDR2 is SVGIG (reference sequence). The CDR3 extends over 13 amino acids. Incomplete CDR3 DNA: TGTGCCTGGAGTCTAGGGGGCGAATCACCA. Amino acid sequence: CAWSLGGESP. The entire CDR3 reads CAWSLGGESPLFF.

This clone has ten or more counts. Sequencing ends 3 residues short of the CDR3 end; the germline J gene provides the rest. The V call is TRBV5-1, the J call TRBJ1-4, with a tentative D call TRBD1 (5 bases). Germline CDR1 and CDR2: SGHRS and YFSETQ. The V end lost 6 bases, the J end lost 0 bases, and 12 bases lay between the germline ends. CDR3 length: 15 amino acids. CDR3: CASKPGWATNEKLFF. The CDR3 DNA, read in part, is TGCGCCAGCAAGCCAGGGTGGGCAACTAATGAAAAA.

Ten or more counts support this clone. The read ends 3 residues early relative to the CDR3; the germline J gene fills the gap. The V gene is TRBV15, the J gene TRBJ1-4; D is possibly TRBD1 (5 bases). The CDR3 runs to 14 residues. From germline, CDR1 is LNHNV and CDR2 YYDKDF (reference sequence). The V gene lost 5 bases and the J gene lost 8 bases, with 15 bases spanning the gap. CDR3 sequence reads: CATSPTDTLEKLFF. Incomplete CDR3 DNA: TGTGCCACCAGCCCTACGGACACGCTCGAAAAA.

There are many counts of this clone. The CDR3 is cut off 3 residues early in the read; its end comes from the germline J gene. The chain recombines TRBV29-1 with TRBJ2-1, with 8 bases matching TRBD1. In germline, CDR1 is SQVTM, CDR2 ANQGSEA. The junction had 15 bases not matched to a gene; V was cut back by 4 bases and J by 7 bases. The CDR3 runs 16 residues. The CDR3 DNA, read in part, is TGCAGCGTTGCTGTCCCGGGACGACAGGGGAGGAATGAG. It yields the protein CSVAVPGRQGRNE. The complete CDR3 reads CSVAVPGRQGRNEQFF.

By its share, this clone is medium-sized. The CDR3 end is not reached by the read, which stops 3 residues before it; the germline J gene fills it in. V gene TRBV7-9 combines with J gene TRBJ2-7; TRBD1 might be the D (5 bases). This CDR3 comprises 13 residues. The V end was cut by 5 bases, the J end by 4 bases, with 12 bases between. The germline CDR1 and CDR2 sequences are SEHNR and FQNEAQ (reference sequence). The CDR3 is CASSPQTVYEQYF. The sequenced CDR3 bases are TGTGCCAGCAGCCCCCAGACAGTTTACGAG.

This clone showed up many times. Read sequence stops 3 residues before the CDR3 end, and the germline J gene provides the missing end. The chain is built from TRBV18 and TRBJ2-7; the D gene is possibly TRBD1 (6 bases). V was trimmed by 6 bases and J by 1 base, leaving 16 bases between them. CDR1 KGHSH and CDR2 LQKENI come from the germline V gene. The CDR3 length is 15 residues. The CDR3 DNA, read in part, is TGTGCCAGCTCCCCGGGACCCGACAGGTCCTACGAG. It specifies CASSPGPDRSYE. From start to end, the CDR3 is CASSPGPDRSYEQYF.

This clone was picked up many times. CDR3 loop: CASSSQAPEAFF. The DNA read from the CDR3 is TGTGCCAGCAGCTCCCAGGCGCCTGAA. The chain links TRBV5-4 to TRBJ1-1; unclear D gene. Coverage ceases 3 residues before the CDR3 finishes, and the germline J gene fills in the end. V was pared by 3 bases and J by 6 bases, with 9 bases between. The CDR3 has 12 residues. CDR1 and CDR2 from the germline V gene are SGHNT and YYREEE (reference sequence).

At least ten counts were recorded for this clone. The CDR3 here is CASSLGGRSRGQPQHF. The sequenced CDR3 bases are TGTGCCAGCAGCTTAGGTGGTCGCTCGAGGGGACAGCCC. The rearrangement uses TRBV7-8 and TRBJ1-5; TRBD1 might be the D (5 bases). The DNA ends 3 residues before the CDR3 does, and the rest of the CDR3 is filled in from the germline J gene. CDR3 length: 16 residues. Germline CDR1 and CDR2: SGHVS and FQNEAQ. V was cut by 1 base and J by 7 bases, with 17 bases left in between.